A single sample gave rise to the 25 T cell receptor beta chains below, sequenced in a study of identical twins. MiXCR was run by TCRdb on the 5' RACE reads, yielding one entry per CDR3 protein. The sample lists about 920,000 distinct CDR3 sequences, 9% to 15% occurring once. Another study also made use of these data, one on yellow fever vaccine responses in identical twins.

Sequenced input: PBMCs. The receptors were gathered from a woman aged 18 to 35 in good health.

The sample holds a few counts of this clonotype. This chain uses TRBV11-2 with TRBJ2-7, with 13 bases fitting TRBD2. CDR3 length: 18 residues. Per germline, CDR1 SGHAT and CDR2 FQNNGV. V lost 8 bases and J lost 0; bases outside the gene matches: 13. This CDR3 is CASDPRGTSGIYSYEQYF. The CDR3 bases are TGTGCCAGCGACCCCCGGGGGACTAGCGGGATATACTCCTACGAGCAGTACTTC.

This clonotype was detected a few times. The CDR3 DNA is TGTGCCAGCAGCTTATACACCATCTCTAGCACAGATACGCAGTATTTT. Its translation is CASSLYTISSTDTQYF. The V and J genes are TRBV7-6 and TRBJ2-3; D is uncertain. Trimming took 2 bases from V and 0 from J, leaving 12 bases between them. This CDR3 contains 16 residues. Germline-derived CDR1 and CDR2 are SGHVS and FNYEAQ. The complete variable domain, with remaining parts taken from reference TRBV7-6 and TRBJ2-3, reads GAGVSQSPRYKVTKRGQDVALRCDPISGHVSLYWYRQALGQGPEFLTYFNYEAQQDKSGLPNDRFSAERPEGSISTLTIQRTEQRDSAMYRCASSLYTISSTDTQYFGPGTRLTVL.

This clonotype occurred a few times. The chain combines TRBV7-3 with TRBJ2-1, with a weak D call TRBD2 (5 bases). The CDR3 has 15 residues. Germline CDR1 reads SGHTA; CDR2 reads FQGTGA. The ends were cut back, 2 bases at V and 6 bases at J, with 14 bases in the middle. This CDR3 is CASSLFLASSNEQFF. The DNA for the CDR3 is TGTGCCAGCAGCTTATTTTTGGCTAGCAGCAATGAGCAGTTCTTC.

The genes are TRBV10-3 and TRBJ2-2; 7 bases agree with TRBD1. V shed 6 bases and J 5 bases; nucleotides not matched to a gene: 9. This CDR3 contains 15 residues. Germline V gene lookup returns CDR1 ENHRY and CDR2 SYGVKD. The CDR3: CAISPLDRSTGELFF. CDR3 in DNA: TGTGCCATCAGCCCCCTGGACAGGTCTACCGGGGAGCTGTTTTTT.

This clonotype showed up many times. The chain joins TRBV5-1 to TRBJ2-1; D is possibly TRBD2 (6 bases). CDR1 and CDR2 (germline): SGHRS, YFSETQ. The CDR3 totals 19 residues. With 2 bases removed from V and 0 bases from J, the gap between germline ends came to 21 bases. The CDR3 sequence: CASSFLPRELQSSYNEQFF. CDR3 coding DNA: TGCGCCAGCAGCTTTCTTCCCCGGGAGCTACAGAGCTCCTACAATGAGCAGTTCTTC.

This clonotype has more than one count but fewer than ten. This chain connects TRBV5-5 to TRBJ2-3; 7 positions match TRBD2. The CDR3 consists of 15 residues. The germline V gene encodes CDR1 SGHKS and CDR2 YYEKEE (reference sequence). The ends lost 3 bases at V and 3 bases at J; junction bases unmatched: 7. The CDR3, as DNA: TGTGCCAGCAGCTCCGGGACTAAGCAGACAGATACGCAGTATTTT. Protein: CASSSGTKQTDTQYF.

This sequence joins TRBV9 and TRBJ2-3; 7 nucleotides line up with TRBD2. This CDR3 has 18 residues. Trimming took 1 base from V and 4 from J; bases not matched to a gene: 15. CDR1 SGDLS and CDR2 YYNGEE come from the germline V gene. The CDR3 spells CASSVRAWEGPGADTQYF. The CDR3 region has the DNA TGTGCCAGCAGCGTAAGAGCCTGGGAGGGACCCGGAGCAGATACGCAGTATTTT.

The chain is built from TRBV28 and TRBJ2-7; 10 nucleotides line up with TRBD1. Germline CDR1 reads MDHEN; CDR2 reads SYDVKM. With 6 bases clipped from V and 2 bases from J, the junction kept 10 bases outside the gene matches. CDR3 length: 16 residues. The CDR3 nucleotides are TGTGCCAGCAGCCGGGTAGGCGGGACAGGGGCCTACGAGCAGTACTTC. It encodes CASSRVGGTGAYEQYF.

This rearrangement joins TRBV5-1 to TRBJ2-7; 14 bases agree with TRBD2. The junction had 8 bases not matched to a gene; V was cut back by 4 bases and J by 5 bases. The CDR3 totals 16 residues. Germline V gives CDR1 SGHRS, CDR2 YFSETQ. CDR3 nucleotide sequence: TGCGCCAGCAGCGCTGGGACTAGCGGGAGTATCAACGAGCAGTACTTC. As protein: CASSAGTSGSINEQYF. The whole variable domain, remainder taken from reference TRBV5-1 and TRBJ2-7, is KAGVTQTPRYLIKTRGQQVTLSCSPISGHRSVSWYQQTPGQGLQFLFEYFSETQRNKGNFPGRFSGRQFSNSRSEMNVSTLELGDSALYLCASSAGTSGSINEQYFGPGTRLTVT.

This clonotype was seen at least ten times. This sequence joins TRBV24-1 and TRBJ2-2; 12 nucleotides match TRBD2. Trimming cost V 9 bases and J 1 base; bases outside gene matches: 11. The CDR3 has 18 residues. CDR1 is KGHDR, CDR2 SFDVKD, per germline. CDR3 sequence: CATGFWKTSGRNTGELFF. The CDR3 bases are TGTGCCACCGGATTCTGGAAGACTAGCGGGAGGAACACCGGGGAGCTGTTTTTT.

The chain joins TRBV25-1 to TRBJ1-1; TRBD1 agrees at 9 bases. V was clipped by 0 bases and J by 4 bases; unmatched bases: 3. The CDR3 runs 15 residues. Germline-derived CDR1 and CDR2 are MGHDK and SYGVNS. The CDR3 loop reads CASSEYRTGATEAFF. In nucleotides, the CDR3 is TGTGCCAGCAGTGAATACCGGACAGGGGCCACTGAAGCTTTCTTT.

This clonotype turned up a few times. This sequence joins TRBV7-9 and TRBJ2-1, with D perhaps matching TRBD2 (7 bases). CDR1 and CDR2 from the germline V gene are SEHNR and FQNEAQ (reference sequence). V dropped 5 bases and J dropped 5 bases, with 13 bases sitting between them. The CDR3 is made up of 14 amino acids. The CDR3 here is CASSVRGTNNEQFF. As DNA, the CDR3 is TGTGCCAGCAGCGTGCGGGGGACAAACAATGAGCAGTTCTTC.

The chain joins TRBV5-5 to TRBJ2-1, with D unclear. Germline V gene data show CDR1 as SGHKS and CDR2 as YYEKEE (reference sequence). The CDR3 totals 15 residues. V was trimmed by 2 bases and J by 0 bases, leaving 9 bases between them. Here the CDR3 DNA reads TGTGCCAGCAGCTTTGGCGGAGCCTCCTACAATGAGCAGTTCTTC. This encodes CASSFGGASYNEQFF.

This clonotype occurred a few times. The V gene is TRBV12-3 or TRBV12-4, the J gene TRBJ2-1, with D possibly being TRBD2 (6 bases). The CDR3 sequence is 15 residues long. The V end lost 4 bases, the J end lost 2 bases, and 12 bases lay between the germline ends. The CDR3 loop reads CASSWDLGAYNEQFF. As DNA, the CDR3 is TGTGCCAGCAGTTGGGACTTAGGGGCCTACAATGAGCAGTTCTTC.

This clonotype was seen a few times. This CDR3 reads CASSSRLAASSYNEQFF. CDR3 nucleotides: TGTGCCAGCAGCTCGAGACTAGCGGCCAGCTCGTACAATGAGCAGTTCTTC. The J gene is TRBJ2-1, the V gene TRBV5-6, with 9 bases aligning to TRBD2. Unmatched junction bases numbered 11, after V lost 3 bases and J lost 4 bases. The CDR3 consists of 17 residues. Germline CDR1 is SGHDT and CDR2 is YYEEEE.

The table lists this clonotype with a few counts. The chain recombines TRBV4-1 with TRBJ1-5; maybe TRBD1 (5 bases). Germline assignment: CDR1 MGHRA and CDR2 YSYEKL. Deletions cut 4 bases from V and 8 bases from J, with 12 bases between. CDR3 size: 13 residues. CDR3 in DNA: TGCGCCAGCAGCCTTCAGGGTCAGGAGCCCCAGCATTTT. Translation: CASSLQGQEPQHF.

This chain connects TRBV27 to TRBJ1-6, with D possibly TRBD1 on 5 matching bases. Trimming left V 5 bases short and J 3 bases short, with 11 bases between. The CDR3 has 15 amino acids. Germline V lookup: CDR1 MNHEY, CDR2 SMNVEV (reference sequence). CDR3 protein: CASSRGILYNSPLHF. The DNA of the CDR3 is TGTGCCAGCAGTCGGGGGATCCTCTATAATTCACCCCTCCACTTT.

This chain uses TRBV12-3 or TRBV12-4 with TRBJ1-2, with 7 bases that match TRBD1. The trim removed 2 bases at V and 1 base at J, leaving 10 bases unmatched. The CDR3 has 17 amino acids. CDR3 DNA sequence: TGTGCCAGCAGTTTAACCTCAGGACAGGCCTTTAACTATGGCTACACCTTC. The encoded protein is CASSLTSGQAFNYGYTF.

The chain has TRBV20-1 and TRBJ2-5; no firm D call. Per the germline V gene, CDR1 is DFQATT and CDR2 is SNEGSKA (reference sequence). Trimming removed 3 bases at V and 2 bases at J, with 4 bases between. This CDR3 region has 11 residues. The CDR3 reads CSASYQETQYF. The CDR3 nucleotides are TGCAGTGCTAGCTATCAAGAGACCCAGTACTTC.

This clonotype was recorded only once. The chain carries TRBV12-3 or TRBV12-4 and TRBJ2-1; D call uncertain. The V end lost 7 bases, the J end lost 0 bases, and 16 bases lay between the germline ends. The CDR3 is 16 amino acids. DNA of the CDR3: TGTGCCAGCACTATGGCGGCCTCCTACTCCTACAATGAGCAGTTCTTC. It specifies CASTMAASYSYNEQFF.

This clonotype has more than one count but fewer than ten. This chain joins TRBV7-6 and TRBJ1-4, with D uncertain. This CDR3 is built from 12 residues. Germline V gives CDR1 SGHVS, CDR2 FNYEAQ. The V end was cut by 2 bases, the J end by 7 bases, with 5 bases between. The CDR3 is CASSLNGEKLFF. The CDR3 DNA is TGTGCCAGCAGCTTAAACGGTGAAAAACTGTTTTTT.

V is TRBV5-1 and J is TRBJ2-7, with 8 bases matching TRBD1. The V and J ends lost 5 bases and 6 bases, in that order; junction bases with no gene match: 4. The V gene's germline CDR1 is SGHRS and CDR2 YFSETQ. The CDR3 covers 12 residues. CDR3 sequence: CASSNGQGEQYF. The CDR3 bases are TGCGCCAGCAGTAATGGACAGGGCGAGCAGTACTTC.

This clonotype was picked up a small number of times. This chain uses TRBV10-1 with TRBJ2-7; D is possibly TRBD1 (6 bases). Trimming stripped 3 bases from V and 6 bases from J, with 21 bases between. Germline CDR1 reads WNHNN; CDR2 reads SYGVQD (reference sequence). The CDR3 extends over 16 amino acids. The CDR3 loop is CASSDIQGFAKGEQYF. The CDR3 coding sequence is TGCGCCAGCAGTGACATACAGGGATTTGCAAAGGGCGAGCAGTACTTC.

This clonotype occurred many times. V and J are TRBV5-1 and TRBJ2-3; D might be TRBD1 or TRBD2, each matching 6 bases. Germline CDR1 SGHRS, CDR2 YFSETQ. This CDR3 comprises 16 residues. With 4 bases removed from V and 6 bases from J, the gap between germline ends came to 21 bases. The CDR3 DNA reads TGCGCCAGCAGCAGGGGGACTGAACCAGTTTCGGATACGCAGTATTTT. Amino acid sequence: CASSRGTEPVSDTQYF.

The genes are TRBV27 and TRBJ2-1; D ambiguous. The CDR3 runs 11 residues. Germline CDR1 MNHEY, CDR2 SMNVEV (reference sequence). V was clipped by 6 bases and J by 8 bases, with 8 bases between them. The CDR3 reads CASRFGHEQFF. CDR3 nucleotide sequence: TGTGCCAGCAGATTCGGGCATGAGCAGTTCTTC.